Given below is one T cell receptor (delta chain) in context. For this DNA, TCRdb reports the protein of a much larger clone, which diverges at residue 15, most likely from a read error; the protein presented here is translated directly from the DNA. This sample is part of a study of human gamma delta and Vdelta1 T cells. Germline V CDR1 and CDR2: GEAIGNYY, EKD. The CDR3 extends over 17 amino acids. TCRdb reprocessed the PCR reads through CATT. The sample holds over 5,500 delta-chain clones, less than 9.5% seen once. The source material was naive CD27+ Vdelta1 gamma-delta T cells from blood. The chain has TRDV2 and TRDJ1, with 7 bases lining up with TRDD3. The TCR was taken from a human donor in good health. CDR3 in amino acids: CACDTDGGMVYTDKPIF. The CDR3 DNA is TGTGCCTGTGACACCGATGGGGGGATGGTGTACACCGATAAACCCATCTTT.